This note documents a single TCR beta chain sequence. As yet, its antigen is unknown. The record originates from a study of T cell repertoires in cytomegalovirus infection. Germline CDR1 SGHTA, CDR2 FQGNSA. The CDR3 contains 14 residues. Deletions cut 1 base from V and 6 bases from J, with 10 bases between. TCRdb analysed the reads with MiXCR anew, one entry per CDR3 protein. The sample lists 300,000 to 400,000 distinct CDR3 sequences, 25% seen once, with roughly 15% in the top ten. This TCR was sampled from a human donor in good health (CMV status not recorded). Some clones in this sample may be carry-over from other donors' samples. This rearrangement joins TRBV7-2 to TRBJ2-1; D is unclear. Here the sequenced sample was cultured PBMCs, taken from culture after CMV antigen stimulation. CDR3 residues: CASSLDVVFNEQFF. For the CDR3, the DNA is TGTGCCAGCAGCTTAGATGTAGTTTTCAATGAGCAGTTCTTC.